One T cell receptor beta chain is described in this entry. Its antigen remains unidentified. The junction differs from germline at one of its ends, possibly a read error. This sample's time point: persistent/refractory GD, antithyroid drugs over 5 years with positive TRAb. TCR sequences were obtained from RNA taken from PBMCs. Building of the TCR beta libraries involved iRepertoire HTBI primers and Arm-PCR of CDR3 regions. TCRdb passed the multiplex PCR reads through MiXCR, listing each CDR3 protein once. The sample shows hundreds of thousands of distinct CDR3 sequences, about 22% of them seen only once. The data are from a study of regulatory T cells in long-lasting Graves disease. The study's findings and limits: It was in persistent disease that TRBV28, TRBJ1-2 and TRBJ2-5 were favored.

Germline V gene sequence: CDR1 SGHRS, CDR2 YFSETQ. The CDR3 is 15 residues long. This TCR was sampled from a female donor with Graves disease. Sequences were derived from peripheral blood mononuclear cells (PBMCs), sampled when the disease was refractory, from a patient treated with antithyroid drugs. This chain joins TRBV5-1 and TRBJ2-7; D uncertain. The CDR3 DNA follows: TGTGCCAGCAGCTTAGGCTGGGGAAGCTCCTACGAGCAGTACTTC. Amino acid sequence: CASSLGWGSSYEQYF. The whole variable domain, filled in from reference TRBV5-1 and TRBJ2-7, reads KAGVTQTPRYLIKTRGQQVTLSCSPISGHRSVSWYQQTPGQGLQFLFEYFSETQRNKGNFPGRFSGRQFSNSRSEMNVSTLELGDSALYLCASSLGWGSSYEQYFGPGTRLTVT.